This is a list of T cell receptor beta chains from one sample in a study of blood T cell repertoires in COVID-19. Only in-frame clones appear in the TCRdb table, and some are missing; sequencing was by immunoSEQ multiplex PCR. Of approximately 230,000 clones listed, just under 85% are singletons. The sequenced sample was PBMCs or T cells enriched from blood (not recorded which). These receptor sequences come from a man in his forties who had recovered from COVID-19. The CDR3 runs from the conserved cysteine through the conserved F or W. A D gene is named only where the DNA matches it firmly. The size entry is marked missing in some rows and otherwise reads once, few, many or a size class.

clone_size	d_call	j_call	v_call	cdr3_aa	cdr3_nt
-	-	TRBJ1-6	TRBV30	CAWRTTNSPLHF	TGTGCCTGGAGGACAACAAATTCACCCCTCCACTTT
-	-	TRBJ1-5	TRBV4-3	CASSDSLNQPQHF	TGCGCCAGCAGCGACAGCCTTAATCAGCCCCAGCATTTT
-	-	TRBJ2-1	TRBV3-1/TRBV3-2	CASSQVNEPNEQFF	TGTGCCAGCAGCCAAGTAAACGAGCCCAATGAGCAGTTCTTC
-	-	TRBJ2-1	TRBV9	CASSVARGADEQFF	TGTGCCAGCAGCGTAGCCCGGGGTGCCGATGAGCAGTTCTTC
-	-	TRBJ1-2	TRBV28	CASSVENYGYTF	TGTGCCAGCAGTGTAGAGAACTATGGCTACACCTTC
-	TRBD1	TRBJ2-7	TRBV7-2	CASSAGTGFYEQYF	TGTGCCAGCAGCGCCGGGACAGGGTTCTACGAGCAGTACTTC
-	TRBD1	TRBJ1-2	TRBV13	CASSLDRGWQGYTF	TGTGCCAGCAGCTTAGACAGGGGTTGGCAAGGCTACACCTTC
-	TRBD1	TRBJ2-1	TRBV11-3	CASSTDRGVYNEQFF	TGTGCCAGCAGTACGGACAGGGGGGTTTACAATGAGCAGTTCTTC
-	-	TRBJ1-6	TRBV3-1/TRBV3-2	CASSQVTRGWNSPLHF	TGTGCCAGCAGCCAAGTGACCAGGGGATGGAATTCACCCCTCCACTTT
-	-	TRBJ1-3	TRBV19	CASSQGRSGNTIYF	TGTGCCAGTAGTCAGGGGAGATCTGGAAACACCATATATTTT
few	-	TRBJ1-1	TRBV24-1	CATSESGGTEAFF	TGTGCCACCAGTGAGTCGGGAGGCACTGAAGCTTTCTTT
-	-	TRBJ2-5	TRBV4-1	CASSHLQETQYF	TGCGCCAGCAGCCATCTACAAGAGACCCAGTACTTC
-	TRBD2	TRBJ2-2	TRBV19	CASSMTSGRYTGELFF	TGTGCCAGTAGTATGACTAGCGGGAGATACACCGGGGAGCTGTTTTTT
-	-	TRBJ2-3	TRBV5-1	CASSGGPVDTQYF	TGCGCCAGCAGCGGGGGCCCGGTGGATACGCAGTATTTT
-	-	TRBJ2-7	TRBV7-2	CASSQRLGGYEQYF	TGTGCCAGCAGCCAACGCCTAGGGGGATACGAGCAGTACTTC
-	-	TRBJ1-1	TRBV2	CASSEQVNTEAFF	TGTGCCAGCAGTGAACAGGTGAACACTGAAGCTTTCTTT
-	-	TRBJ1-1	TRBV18	CASSPDSQLAFF	TGTGCCAGCTCACCCGACAGTCAGTTGGCTTTCTTT
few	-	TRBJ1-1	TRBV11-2	CASSSRLQGTEAFF	TGTGCCAGCAGCTCACGGCTCCAGGGTACTGAAGCTTTCTTT
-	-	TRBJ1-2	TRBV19	CASSDSFQGNYGYTF	TGTGCCAGTAGTGACTCTTTCCAGGGCAACTATGGCTACACCTTC
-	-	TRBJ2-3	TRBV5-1	CASSTRQTDTQYF	TGCGCCAGCAGCACGCGACAGACAGATACGCAGTATTTT
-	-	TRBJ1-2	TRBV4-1	CASSRGGGVIGYTF	TGCGCCAGCAGCCGGGGGGGCGGTGTAATTGGCTACACCTTC
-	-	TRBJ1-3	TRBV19	CASTDRYSGNTIYF	TGTGCCAGTACCGACAGGTACTCTGGAAACACCATATATTTT
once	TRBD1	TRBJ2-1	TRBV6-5	CASSYLGTGSNEQFF	TGTGCCAGCAGTTATCTCGGGACAGGGAGCAATGAGCAGTTCTTC
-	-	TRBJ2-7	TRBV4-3	CASSLTERYEQYF	TGCGCCAGCAGTCTCACAGAAAGGTACGAGCAGTACTTC
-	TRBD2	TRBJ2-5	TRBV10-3	CAIRGGETQYF	TGTGCCATCAGGGGGGGGGAGACCCAGTACTTC
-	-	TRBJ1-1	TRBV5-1	CASSLPGNTEAFF	TGCGCCAGCAGCTTGCCGGGGAACACTGAAGCTTTCTTT
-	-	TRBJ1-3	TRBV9	CASSAVSGNTIYF	TGTGCCAGCAGCGCAGTCTCTGGAAACACCATATATTTT
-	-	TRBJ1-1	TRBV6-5	CASTHGGMNTEAFF	TGTGCCAGCACTCACGGGGGTATGAACACTGAAGCTTTCTTT